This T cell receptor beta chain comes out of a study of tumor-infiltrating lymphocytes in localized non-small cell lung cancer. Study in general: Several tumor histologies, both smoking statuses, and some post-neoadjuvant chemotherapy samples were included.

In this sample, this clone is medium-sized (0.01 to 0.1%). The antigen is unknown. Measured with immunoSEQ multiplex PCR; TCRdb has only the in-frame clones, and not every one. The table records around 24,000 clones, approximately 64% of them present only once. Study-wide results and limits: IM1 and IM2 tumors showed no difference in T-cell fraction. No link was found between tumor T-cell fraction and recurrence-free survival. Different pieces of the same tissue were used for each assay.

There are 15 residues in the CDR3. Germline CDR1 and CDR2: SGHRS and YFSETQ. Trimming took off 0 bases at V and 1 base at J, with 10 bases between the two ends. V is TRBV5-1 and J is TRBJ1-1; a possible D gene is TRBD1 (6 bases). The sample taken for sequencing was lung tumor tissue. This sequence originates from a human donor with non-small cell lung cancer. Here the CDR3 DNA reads TGCGCCAGCAGCTTGGCCGGGGGACAGAACACTGAAGCTTTCTTT. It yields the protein CASSLAGGQNTEAFF. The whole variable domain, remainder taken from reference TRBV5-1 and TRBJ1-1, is KAGVTQTPRYLIKTRGQQVTLSCSPISGHRSVSWYQQTPGQGLQFLFEYFSETQRNKGNFPGRFSGRQFSNSRSEMNVSTLELGDSALYLCASSLAGGQNTEAFFGQGTRLTVV.